The 18 T cell receptor beta chains below were found in one sample sequenced in a study of blood T cell repertoires in COVID-19. Method: immunoSEQ multiplex PCR; TCRdb's copy keeps in-frame clones and lacks some. Of approximately 29,000 clones listed, approximately 79% were seen once; the top ten hold around 21%. Sequencing used peripheral blood. Receptor source: a boy aged 2-9 years with active or convalescent COVID-19.

This clone was observed a handful of times. The chain employs TRBV7-9 and TRBJ1-4; maybe TRBD1 (5 bases). The CDR3 has 13 amino acids. V was trimmed by 5 bases and J by 8 bases, leaving 12 bases between them. Looked up from germline, CDR1 is SEHNR and CDR2 is FQNEAQ (reference sequence). CDR3 nucleotides: TGTGCCAGCAGCGCAGGGATTAAGGAAAAACTGTTTTTT. Translated, it gives CASSAGIKEKLFF.

This chain connects TRBV6-5 to TRBJ1-5; 8 bases agree with TRBD1. CDR1 MNHEY and CDR2 SVGAGI come from the germline V gene. Trimming removed 6 bases from V and 9 bases from J; junction bases left unmatched: 13. The CDR3 is made up of 15 amino acids. As DNA, the CDR3 is TGTGCCAGCAGCGACAGGGGTAGAGTTCCTGGGCCCCAGCATTTT. The encoded protein is CASSDRGRVPGPQHF.

The rearrangement joins TRBV2 to TRBJ1-5; 9 nucleotides line up with TRBD1. The V gene's germline CDR1 is SNHLY and CDR2 FYNNEI. J lost 5 bases, V lost 6 bases, and 8 bases had no gene match. This CDR3 is 15 amino acids long. CDR3 in DNA: TGTGCCAGCAGGGGGACAGGGACAAGGGATCAGCCCCAGCATTTT. Protein product: CASRGTGTRDQPQHF.

V gene TRBV6-1 combines with J gene TRBJ2-7; a possible D gene is TRBD1 (5 bases). The CDR3 is made up of 14 amino acids. The V gene's germline CDR1 is MNHNS and CDR2 SASEGT. V shed 3 bases and J shed 2 bases, with 11 bases lying between them. CDR3 region: CASSDVGAPYEQYV. DNA of the CDR3: TGTGCCAGCAGTGATGTAGGGGCCCCCTACGAGCAGTACGTC.

Only a few counts were recorded for this clone. The chain recombines TRBV7-2 with TRBJ1-2, with 11 bases aligning to TRBD1. The CDR3 is 15 residues long. Germline V gene data show CDR1 as SGHTA and CDR2 as FQGNSA. Trimming took 5 bases from V and 5 from J; bases not matched to a gene: 7. The CDR3 region is CASSRTGGVKYGYTF. The CDR3 nucleotides read TGTGCCAGCAGCCGGACAGGGGGCGTTAAGTATGGCTACACCTTC.

The J gene is TRBJ2-3, the V gene TRBV5-1; 11 bases map to TRBD2. J lost 0 bases, V lost 3 bases, and 3 bases had no gene match. The germline V gene has CDR1 SGHRS and CDR2 YFSETQ. This CDR3 region has 16 residues. CDR3 amino acids: CASSSRLAGSTDTQYF. Written as DNA, the CDR3 is TGCGCCAGCAGCTCACGACTAGCGGGGAGCACAGATACGCAGTATTTT.

This clone appeared a single time. The chain has TRBV6-4 and TRBJ2-1; TRBD1 might be the D (6 bases). V was shortened by 2 bases and J by 5 bases, with 7 bases between the two germline ends. CDR3 size: 13 residues. Germline loops: CDR1 MRHNA, CDR2 SNTAGT. As DNA, the CDR3 is TGTGCCAGCAGTGACCGGGACAACAATGAGCAGTTCTTC. It specifies CASSDRDNNEQFF.

The chain couples TRBV18 to TRBJ2-7; TRBD2 is a possible D gene (5 bases). The V and J ends lost 3 bases and 6 bases respectively, with 15 bases between them. Germline V gene sequence: CDR1 KGHSH, CDR2 LQKENI. The CDR3 has 14 amino acids. CDR3 sequence: CASSPSGNSGEQYF. CDR3 nucleotides: TGTGCCAGCTCACCTTCCGGGAACAGCGGCGAGCAGTACTTC. Filled out from reference TRBV18 and TRBJ2-7, the complete variable domain reads NAGVMQNPRHLVRRRGQEARLRCSPMKGHSHVYWYRQLPEEGLKFMVYLQKENIIDESGMPKERFSAEFPKEGPSILRIQQVVRGDSAAYFCASSPSGNSGEQYFGPGTRLTVT.

This sequence joins TRBV4-1 and TRBJ2-1; TRBD1 matches at 8 bases. Germline values: CDR1 MGHRA, CDR2 YSYEKL. Unmatched junction bases numbered 4, after V lost 1 base and J lost 8 bases. The CDR3 runs to 14 residues. CDR3 protein: CASSQGQGLDEQFF. CDR3 nucleotides: TGCGCCAGCAGCCAAGGACAGGGGCTCGATGAGCAGTTCTTC.

The chain links TRBV30 to TRBJ2-1; 7 bases line up with TRBD2. With 8 bases clipped from V and 7 bases from J, the junction kept 5 bases outside the gene matches. Per the germline V gene, CDR1 is GTSNPN and CDR2 is SVGIG (reference sequence). This CDR3 has 11 residues. Written as DNA, the CDR3 is TGTGCCCAATGGGGGGGTAATGAGCAGTTCTTC. This encodes CAQWGGNEQFF.

This chain joins TRBV13 and TRBJ1-2; unclear D gene. The CDR3 covers 14 residues. Trimming stripped 4 bases from V and 2 bases from J, with 11 bases between. Per germline, CDR1 PRHDT and CDR2 FYEKMQ (reference sequence). The CDR3 DNA follows: TGTGCCAGCAGCTCCCCCGGGAGAAACTATGGCTACACCTTC. Protein sequence: CASSSPGRNYGYTF.

J is TRBJ2-7 and V is TRBV6-5; the match to TRBD2 covers 7 bases. The CDR3 has 15 amino acids. The trim removed 0 bases at V and 5 bases at J, leaving 7 bases unmatched. The germline gives CDR1 MNHEY, CDR2 SVGAGI. CDR3 coding DNA: TGTGCCAGCAGTTACTCTGGGGGAGGGCCGGACGAGCAGTACTTC. This encodes CASSYSGGGPDEQYF.

This clone was seen just once. The chain joins TRBV11-2 to TRBJ1-1; D perhaps matches TRBD1 (5 bases). Germline CDR1 reads SGHAT; CDR2 reads FQNNGV. The CDR3 runs 18 residues. V was clipped by 0 bases and J by 0 bases, with 17 bases between them. CDR3 DNA: TGTGCCAGCAGCTTAGATAGGGCAGGGCGCGGTATGAACACTGAAGCTTTCTTT. It codes for CASSLDRAGRGMNTEAFF.

This clone has only one observation. The chain is built from TRBV7-2 and TRBJ2-3; 9 positions match TRBD2. Trimming removed 3 bases from V and 2 bases from J; junction bases left unmatched: 3. CDR3 length: 15 amino acids. CDR1 and CDR2 (germline): SGHTA, FQGNSA. CDR3 nucleotide sequence: TGTGCCAGCAGCTTTCTAGCGGGGAACACAGATACGCAGTATTTT. This gives the protein CASSFLAGNTDTQYF.

V gene TRBV6-2 or TRBV6-3 combines with J gene TRBJ2-7, with 9 bases aligning to TRBD2. Losses at the gene ends were 0 bases for V and 7 bases for J; bases not matched to a gene: 7. The CDR3 totals 15 residues. CDR1 is MNHEY, CDR2 SVGEGT, per germline. CDR3 residues: CASSYSRLADREQYF. Written as DNA, the CDR3 is TGTGCCAGCAGTTACTCAAGACTAGCGGATAGAGAGCAGTACTTC.

The chain links TRBV9 to TRBJ2-3; 11 positions match TRBD2. Germline assignment: CDR1 SGDLS and CDR2 YYNGEE. With 2 bases clipped from V and 0 bases from J, the junction kept 11 bases outside the gene matches. The CDR3 loop spans 19 amino acids. In nucleotides, the CDR3 is TGTGCCAGCAGCGTGACCGGGCTAGCGGGAGGAGGGAGCACAGATACGCAGTATTTT. It specifies CASSVTGLAGGGSTDTQYF.

This clone showed up just a few times. V gene TRBV18 combines with J gene TRBJ1-3; D remains ambiguous. Trimming cost V 4 bases and J 3 bases, with 13 bases left between them. Germline V gene lookup returns CDR1 KGHSH and CDR2 LQKENI. The CDR3 sequence is 15 residues long. For the CDR3, the DNA is TGTGCCAGCTCACTTAAGTCGCCCGGTGGAAACACCATATATTTT. It specifies CASSLKSPGGNTIYF.

The chain couples TRBV2 to TRBJ1-4; tentatively, D is TRBD1 (5 bases). CDR3 length: 14 amino acids. Germline values: CDR1 SNHLY, CDR2 FYNNEI. V lost 6 bases to trimming and J lost 5 bases, with 13 bases between them. This chain's CDR3 is CASSRDGGNEKLFF. Written as DNA, the CDR3 is TGTGCCAGCAGCCGGGACGGGGGAAATGAAAAACTGTTTTTT.